The following is a T cell receptor (beta chain) sequence with its context. The source of the sample is a study of shared clonotypes between healthy human individuals. The germline CDR1 and CDR2 sequences are SEHNR and FQNEAQ (reference sequence). The CDR3 consists of 14 residues. Between the trimmed V and J ends, which lost 3 bases and 0 bases, there was a span of 9 bases. CD45RO-negative cells were positively selected for CCR7, leaving out terminally differentiated effector memory CD45RA+ cells. Clones were sequenced by immunoSEQ multiplex PCR, and TCRdb holds only the in-frame ones, with some missing. The table records about 590,000 clones, less than 97% of them present only once.

Sequencing was performed on naive CD8+ T cells sorted from blood. The chain is built from TRBV7-9 and TRBJ2-7; TRBD1 or TRBD2 may be the D gene (5 bases each). This TCR was recovered from a woman younger than 45 in good health. The DNA for the CDR3 is TGTGCCAGCAGCTTTGACGGGGCCTCCTACGAGCAGTACTTC. Its translation: CASSFDGASYEQYF.